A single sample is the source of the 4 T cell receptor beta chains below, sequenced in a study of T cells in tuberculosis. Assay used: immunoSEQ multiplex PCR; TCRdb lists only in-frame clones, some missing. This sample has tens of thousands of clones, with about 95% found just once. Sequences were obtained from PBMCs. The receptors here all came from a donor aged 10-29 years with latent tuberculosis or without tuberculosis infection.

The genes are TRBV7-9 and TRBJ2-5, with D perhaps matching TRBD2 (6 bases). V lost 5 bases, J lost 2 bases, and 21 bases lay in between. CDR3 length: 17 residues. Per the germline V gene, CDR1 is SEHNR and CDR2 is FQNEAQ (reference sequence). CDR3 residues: CASSPFVVRGRQETQYF. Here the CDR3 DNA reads TGTGCCAGCAGCCCCTTCGTCGTCCGGGGGAGGCAAGAGACCCAGTACTTC. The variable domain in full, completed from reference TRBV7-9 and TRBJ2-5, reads DTGVSQNPRHKITKRGQNVTFRCDPISEHNRLYWYRQTLGQGPEFLTYFQNEAQLEKSRLLSDRFSAERPKGSFSTLEIQRTEQGDSAMYLCASSPFVVRGRQETQYFGPGTRLLVL.

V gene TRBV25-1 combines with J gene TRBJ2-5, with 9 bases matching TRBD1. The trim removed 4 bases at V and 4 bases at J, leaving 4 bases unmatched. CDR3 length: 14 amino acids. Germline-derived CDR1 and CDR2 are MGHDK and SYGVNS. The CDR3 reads CASSATGGGETQYF. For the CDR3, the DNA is TGTGCCAGCAGTGCTACAGGGGGCGGAGAGACCCAGTACTTC. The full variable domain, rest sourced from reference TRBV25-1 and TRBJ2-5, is EADIYQTPRYLVIGTGKKITLECSQTMGHDKMYWYQQDPGMELHLIHYSYGVNSTEKGDLSSESTVSRIRTEHFPLTLESARPSHTSQYLCASSATGGGETQYFGPGTRLLVL.

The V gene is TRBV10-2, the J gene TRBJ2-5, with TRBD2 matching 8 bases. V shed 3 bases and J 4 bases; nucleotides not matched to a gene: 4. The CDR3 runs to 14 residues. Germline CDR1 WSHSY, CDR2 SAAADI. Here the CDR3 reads CASSERGGGETQYF. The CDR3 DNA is TGCGCCAGCAGTGAACGGGGGGGAGGAGAGACCCAGTACTTC.

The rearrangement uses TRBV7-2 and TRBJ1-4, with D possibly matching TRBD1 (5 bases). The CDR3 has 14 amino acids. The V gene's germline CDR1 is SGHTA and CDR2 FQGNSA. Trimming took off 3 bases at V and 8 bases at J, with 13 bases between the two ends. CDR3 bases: TGTGCCAGCAGCTTCCAATTTGGGGGGGAAAAACTGTTTTTT. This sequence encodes CASSFQFGGEKLFF.